Sequencing of this TCR beta chain was carried out in a study of cytomegalovirus exposure and HLA in healthy donors. Study as a whole: Around 79 million unique TCRs, all from HLA-typed donors, were included in an early release of the data. Findings and limits, study-wide: Cytomegalovirus status was reportedly diagnosed by the classifier with high sensitivity and specificity.

To note about this clone: Its cognate antigen is unknown.

It was with 60 Vbeta and 13 Jbeta primers that the PCR ran. Sequencing was performed with immunoSEQ multiplex PCR; in TCRdb, only in-frame clones are kept and a portion is missing. The data show roughly 63,000 clones, with more than 60% seen just once and roughly 23% held by the top ten. Looked up from germline, CDR1 is MNHEY and CDR2 is SMNVEV (reference sequence). The V end lost 4 bases, the J end lost 5 bases, and 14 bases lay between the germline ends. CDR3 length: 14 amino acids. This clonotype was obtained from a woman aged 40 to 50 in good health and CMV-seropositive. The V gene is TRBV27, the J gene TRBJ1-1, with D maybe TRBD1 (5 bases). The sequencing sample was made of PBMCs. The CDR3 loop reads CASSSAGSGTEAFF. The CDR3 DNA sequence: TGTGCCAGCAGTTCCGCAGGGTCAGGGACTGAAGCTTTCTTT.